These 30 T cell receptor beta chains were all obtained from the same sample, sequenced in a study of T cell repertoires in cytomegalovirus infection (dated by TCRdb to between 2018 and 2021). Reading the label with the study, this specimen's treatment or condition is: in vitro stimulation with specific CMV peptide epitopes to enrich CMV-specific T cells. TCRdb shows the sequencer as Illumina HiSeq 1500. The public sequencing data were trimmed at Q25 with fastp and processed into clonotypes with MiXCR by TCRdb, which kept only in-frame beta chains. Every entry covers one CDR3 protein and lists the most common genes and DNA from its rows. The sample contains roughly 78,000 distinct CDR3 sequences, roughly 40% of them found a single time. Together, the top ten hold approximately 93% of the sample. No antigen is known for these receptors. Source: CD8+ T cells from cultured PBMCs, taken from culture after CMV antigen stimulation. These receptors came from a human donor in good health (CMV status not recorded). Some clones in this sample may be carry-over from other donors' samples.

The CDR3 nucleotides read TGTGCCAGCAGTTACGCTAAGTTGGTGAATCAGCCCCAGCATTTT. This translates into CASSYAKLVNQPQHF. The chain combines TRBV6-6 with TRBJ1-5; D uncertain. V dropped 2 bases and J dropped 4 bases, with 12 bases sitting between them. Germline CDR1 is MNHNY and CDR2 is SVGAGI (reference sequence). This CDR3 spans 15 amino acids.

The chain is built from TRBV6-2 or TRBV6-3 and TRBJ1-1; D call uncertain. The germline CDR1 and CDR2 sequences are MNHEY and SVGEGT. With 6 bases removed from V and 1 base from J, the gap between germline ends came to 18 bases. The CDR3 contains 16 residues. The CDR3 bases are TGTGCCAGCAGCTTCCCGGTTTATTCGACGAACACTGAAGCTTTCTTT. This sequence encodes CASSFPVYSTNTEAFF.

The CDR3 reads CASSLVGTGTYNEQFF. CDR3 coding DNA: TGTGCCAGCAGCTTAGTAGGGACAGGGACCTACAATGAGCAGTTCTTC. This sequence joins TRBV7-9 and TRBJ2-1, with 9 bases identical to TRBD1. CDR1 is SEHNR, CDR2 FQNEAQ, per germline (reference sequence). The V segment lost 1 base and the J segment 2 bases; nucleotides outside the gene matches: 3. This CDR3 has 16 residues.

This clonotype was counted only a few times. The rearrangement links TRBV12-3 or TRBV12-4 to TRBJ2-3; unclear D gene. V was pared by 3 bases and J by 1 base, with 11 bases between. CDR3 size: 15 residues. CDR3 DNA: TGTGCCAGCAGTTTCAGGTCAGGAGGCACAGATACGCAGTATTTT. This encodes CASSFRSGGTDTQYF.

The CDR3 is CASTVWASDAEAFF. The CDR3 nucleotides read TGTGCCAGCACCGTGTGGGCCTCAGACGCTGAAGCTTTCTTT. The chain has TRBV7-2 and TRBJ1-1; D uncertain. There are 14 residues in the CDR3. V was trimmed by 7 bases and J by 6 bases, leaving 18 bases between them. Germline V lookup: CDR1 SGHTA, CDR2 FQGNSA.

This clonotype was found a few times. The chain employs TRBV5-4 and TRBJ2-7; the D gene is possibly TRBD1 (5 bases). CDR3 length: 14 residues. V lost 4 bases, J lost 6 bases, and 17 bases lay in between. Germline CDR1 is SGHNT and CDR2 is YYREEE (reference sequence). The CDR3 is CASSPQPQGTEQYF. The CDR3 DNA reads TGTGCCAGCAGCCCACAGCCTCAGGGAACCGAGCAGTACTTC.

This clonotype was counted only a few times. V and J are TRBV7-6 and TRBJ2-3, with D hard to call. Trimming pared 3 bases from V and 1 base from J, leaving 11 bases between. Germline values: CDR1 SGHVS, CDR2 FNYEAQ. This CDR3 is 15 amino acids long. The CDR3 bases are TGTGCCAGCAGCTTCACCCCGGTCGGCACAGATACGCAGTATTTT. Amino acids: CASSFTPVGTDTQYF.

With respect to this clonotype: An end of the junction differs from the germline gene, which may be a read error. The J gene is TRBJ2-1, the V gene TRBV6-5; weak D call: TRBD1 (5 bases). The germline CDR1 and CDR2 sequences are MNHEY and SVGAGI. CDR3 length: 16 amino acids. The DNA for the CDR3 is TGTGCCAACAGTTACTCGCTTCAGGGTGGGTGGCATGAGCAGTTCTTC. It translates to CANSYSLQGGWHEQFF.

This chain uses TRBV7-9 with TRBJ1-4; TRBD1 matches at 7 bases. J gave up 3 bases and V 6 bases, and 10 bases lay outside the gene matches. The CDR3 has 16 amino acids. From germline, CDR1 is SEHNR and CDR2 FQNEAQ (reference sequence). The CDR3 sequence is CASRPDRQGPNEKLFF. The CDR3 bases are TGTGCCAGCAGACCCGACCGACAGGGACCTAATGAAAAACTGTTTTTT.

This clonotype occurred many times. The chain employs TRBV7-2 and TRBJ1-1; D perhaps matches TRBD1 (6 bases). This CDR3 comprises 15 residues. In germline, CDR1 is SGHTA, CDR2 FQGNSA. V was shortened by 4 bases and J by 2 bases, with 14 bases between the two germline ends. CDR3 DNA: TGTGCCAGCAGCTCCACGACAGGACCTAACACTGAAGCTTTCTTT. Translating it yields CASSSTTGPNTEAFF.

V gene TRBV12-3 or TRBV12-4 combines with J gene TRBJ2-5; D is uncertain. The CDR3 extends over 13 amino acids. Trimming pared 6 bases from V and 3 bases from J, leaving 11 bases between. CDR3 in DNA: TGTGCCAGCAGAAGACAAGAAGAAGAGACCCAGTACTTC. Its protein is CASRRQEEETQYF.

The chain uses TRBV6-2 or TRBV6-3 and TRBJ2-7; 7 nucleotides line up with TRBD1. J gave up 2 bases and V 0 bases, and 10 bases lay outside the gene matches. This CDR3 spans 17 amino acids. Germline loops: CDR1 MNHEY, CDR2 SVGEGT. The CDR3 region has the DNA TGTGCCAGCAGTTACTCCAAAGGGGGCGCCACTCCCTACGAGCAGTACTTC. It specifies CASSYSKGGATPYEQYF.

The chain employs TRBV11-2 and TRBJ2-7; perhaps TRBD1 as D (5 bases). The germline V gene encodes CDR1 SGHAT and CDR2 FQNNGV. The CDR3 totals 15 residues. Between the trimmed V and J ends, which lost 7 bases and 1 base, there was a span of 17 bases. This chain's CDR3 is CASTMGLSPSYEQYF. The CDR3 coding sequence is TGTGCCAGCACCATGGGGCTCTCACCTTCCTACGAGCAGTACTTC.

This clonotype was seen a handful of times. This chain links TRBV7-2 with TRBJ2-3; 7 bases match TRBD2. V trimming: 5 bases; J trimming: 9 bases; junction bases outside the gene matches: 14. The CDR3 loop spans 15 amino acids. The V gene's germline CDR1 is SGHTA and CDR2 FQGNSA. The CDR3 DNA is TGTGCCAGCAGCCAGTTATCGGGCCCCGGGGGGACGCAGTATTTT. Residues: CASSQLSGPGGTQYF.

This sequence joins TRBV12-3 or TRBV12-4 and TRBJ2-2; D call uncertain. The CDR3 has 13 residues. The V and J ends lost 3 bases and 13 bases respectively, with 15 bases between them. DNA for the CDR3: TGTGCCAGCAGTTTGAGCCGTTTATCCTGGCTGTTTTTT. It yields the protein CASSLSRLSWLFF.

The V call is TRBV14, the J call TRBJ2-5; D uncertain. The V end was cut by 4 bases, the J end by 4 bases, with 7 bases between. Germline loops: CDR1 SGHDN, CDR2 FVKESK. The CDR3 totals 12 residues. The CDR3 bases are TGTGCCAGCAGCCCGACGGGAGAGACCCAGTACTTC. Its protein is CASSPTGETQYF. Filled out from reference TRBV14 and TRBJ2-5, the complete variable domain reads EAGVTQFPSHSVIEKGQTVTLRCDPISGHDNLYWYRRVMGKEIKFLLHFVKESKQDESGMPNNRFLAERTGGTYSTLKVQPAELEDSGVYFCASSPTGETQYFGPGTRLLVL.

The J gene is TRBJ2-1, the V gene TRBV6-6, with 9 nucleotides matching TRBD2. The CDR3 runs to 20 residues. The germline V gene encodes CDR1 MNHNY and CDR2 SVGAGI (reference sequence). With V trimmed by 0 bases and J by 2 bases, 14 bases remained unmatched. The CDR3 here is CASSYSERGEVFRPYNEQFF. Written as DNA, the CDR3 is TGTGCCAGCAGTTACTCGGAGCGGGGGGAAGTCTTTCGCCCCTACAATGAGCAGTTCTTC.

The rearrangement links TRBV7-9 to TRBJ2-1, with 13 bases matching TRBD2. The CDR3 length is 14 residues. Germline CDR1 and CDR2: SEHNR and FQNEAQ (reference sequence). V shed 4 bases, J shed 9 bases, and the junction held 3 bases outside the gene matches. CDR3 nucleotide sequence: TGTGCCAGCAGCTCACTAGCGGGGGGGCCTGAGCAGTTCTTC. Translation gives CASSSLAGGPEQFF.

The chain couples TRBV7-4 to TRBJ2-1; TRBD1 is a possible D gene (6 bases). The V end lost 5 bases, the J end lost 2 bases, and 16 bases lay between the germline ends. Germline values: CDR1 SGHVT, CDR2 SQSDAQ. CDR3 length equals 16 residues. The CDR3 spells CASSPSTGSPYNEQFF. The CDR3 DNA reads TGTGCCAGCAGCCCGAGTACAGGGTCCCCCTACAATGAGCAGTTCTTC. The variable domain in full, completed from reference TRBV7-4 and TRBJ2-1, reads GAGVSQSPRYKVAKRGRDVALRCDSISGHVTLYWYRQTLGQGSEVLTYSQSDAQRDKSGRPSGRFSAERPERSVSTLKIQRTEQGDSAVYLCASSPSTGSPYNEQFFGPGTRLTVL.

As regards this clonotype: Germline is not matched at one junction end, which may reflect a read error. The chain couples TRBV6-2 or TRBV6-3 to TRBJ2-7; 7 positions match TRBD1. CDR1 MNHEY and CDR2 SVGEGT come from the germline V gene. The CDR3 totals 15 residues. The CDR3 loop reads CASSYLDRISYEQYF. For the CDR3, the DNA is TGTGCCAGCAGCTACTTGGACAGGATCTCCTACGAGCAGTACTTC.

This clonotype was detected only a few times. The genes are TRBV12-3 or TRBV12-4 and TRBJ1-1, with 11 bases matching TRBD1. Trimming at V came to 6 bases and at J to 4 bases, leaving 10 bases not matched to a gene. CDR3 size: 16 residues. The CDR3 reads CASRRTGTGGGTEAFF. The DNA of the CDR3 is TGTGCCAGCAGACGAACCGGGACAGGGGGAGGCACTGAAGCTTTCTTT.

This clonotype was found a few times. The rearrangement links TRBV7-2 to TRBJ2-3; 12 bases match TRBD2. The J segment lost 0 bases and the V segment lost 1 base, leaving 11 bases of the junction unmatched. The CDR3 length is 20 residues. CDR1 and CDR2 (germline): SGHTA, FQGNSA. The CDR3 nucleotides are TGTGCCAGCAGCTTAGAACTAGCGGGGGGACCGCCCCTCAGCACAGATACGCAGTATTTT. This encodes CASSLELAGGPPLSTDTQYF.

This clonotype was seen a few times. V and J are TRBV12-3 or TRBV12-4 and TRBJ2-2; D is unresolved. The V end lost 7 bases, the J end lost 3 bases, and 9 bases lay between the germline ends. The CDR3 extends over 13 amino acids. CDR3 DNA: TGTGCCAGCAATTCCCCGTACACCGGGGAGCTGTTTTTT. It encodes CASNSPYTGELFF.

The CDR3 nucleotides read TGTGCCAGCAGTGTCCGGACAGGGGGTACCGGGGAGCTGTTTTTT. As protein: CASSVRTGGTGELFF. The chain joins TRBV6-1 to TRBJ2-2, with 10 bases aligning to TRBD1. The CDR3 runs to 15 residues. The V gene's germline CDR1 is MNHNS and CDR2 SASEGT. V lost 4 bases, J lost 5 bases, and 4 bases stayed unmatched.

This clonotype turned up a few times. This chain connects TRBV7-2 to TRBJ1-1; D call uncertain. CDR1 and CDR2 (germline): SGHTA, FQGNSA. V lost 0 bases to trimming and J lost 1 base, with 6 bases between them. CDR3 size: 14 residues. The CDR3 bases are TGTGCCAGCAGCTTAGCGCGCGGGAACACTGAAGCTTTCTTT. Encoded protein: CASSLARGNTEAFF.

This clonotype occurred once. V is TRBV15 and J is TRBJ2-5; TRBD1 agrees at 9 bases. This CDR3 region has 15 residues. With 5 bases clipped from V and 5 bases from J, the junction kept 9 bases outside the gene matches. Germline CDR1 and CDR2: LNHNV and YYDKDF (reference sequence). CDR3 residues: CATSRNTGGGETQYF. CDR3 nucleotide sequence: TGTGCCACCAGCCGCAATACAGGGGGCGGCGAGACCCAGTACTTC.

This clonotype was observed a few times. The V and J genes are TRBV6-2 or TRBV6-3 and TRBJ2-3; tentatively, D is TRBD1 (6 bases). CDR1 is MNHEY, CDR2 SVGEGT, per germline. V lost 4 bases and J lost 2, with 10 bases in between. The CDR3 consists of 14 residues. CDR3 DNA: TGTGCCAGCAGTTCGCGGACAGACACAGATACGCAGTATTTT. Translation: CASSSRTDTDTQYF.

This chain links TRBV7-2 with TRBJ2-3, with 8 nucleotides matching TRBD2. The CDR3 covers 16 residues. Germline CDR1 is SGHTA and CDR2 is FQGNSA. The J segment lost 4 bases and the V segment lost 5 bases, leaving 11 bases of the junction unmatched. CDR3 region: CASSLPPGLVPDTQYF. The CDR3 DNA follows: TGTGCCAGCAGCCTACCGCCGGGACTAGTCCCAGATACGCAGTATTTT.

This clonotype was observed a handful of times. The chain has TRBV7-6 and TRBJ2-1; 7 nucleotides line up with TRBD2. V gave up 3 bases and J gave up 0 bases; unmatched junction bases: 8. The germline gives CDR1 SGHVS, CDR2 FNYEAQ. This CDR3 has 17 amino acids. The CDR3 sequence: CASSFKIAGYSYNEQFF. The CDR3 DNA sequence: TGTGCCAGCAGCTTCAAGATAGCGGGTTACTCCTACAATGAGCAGTTCTTC.

This rearrangement joins TRBV27 to TRBJ2-5; 8 bases align to TRBD1. Germline V gene data show CDR1 as MNHEY and CDR2 as SMNVEV (reference sequence). This CDR3 is 15 amino acids long. With V trimmed by 6 bases and J by 2 bases, 8 bases remained unmatched. CDR3 region: CASSPLDRVQETQYF. In DNA, the CDR3 is TGTGCCAGCAGCCCTTTGGACAGGGTACAAGAGACCCAGTACTTC.